The 32 T cell receptor beta chains in this list originate from one sample, sequenced in a study of CXCR3-negative and CXCR3-positive naive CD8 T cells. Antigen specificity for these receptors is unknown. TRB cDNA was prepared as libraries by UMI-labeled 5' RACE. With the 5' RACE reads reprocessed, TCRdb shows one record per CDR3 protein and no DNA. The table counts 95,000 to 100,000 distinct CDR3 sequences; around 0.99% lies in the top ten. General study findings and limits: CXCR3-positive naive cells carried more hydrophobic TRB CDR3s than CXCR3-negative naive cells did.

Source material: naive CXCR3+ CD8+ T cells from blood. Noted subset: CD45RO-CCR7+CD27+CD95- naive CD8+ T cells expressing CXCR3 (TNR3+). The receptors come from a human donor in good health. Some clones in this sample may be carry-over from other donors' samples.

This chain uses TRBV5-1 with TRBJ2-1; TCRdb's assignment of TRBD2 cannot be checked, as there is no DNA. This CDR3 comprises 16 residues. Germline V gives CDR1 SGHRS, CDR2 YFSETQ. CDR3 region: CASNQGLAGSYNEQFF. The full variable domain, completed using reference TRBV5-1 and TRBJ2-1, is KAGVTQTPRYLIKTRGQQVTLSCSPISGHRSVSWYQQTPGQGLQFLFEYFSETQRNKGNFPGRFSGRQFSNSRSEMNVSTLELGDSALYLCASNQGLAGSYNEQFFGPGTRLTVL.

This chain joins TRBV14 and TRBJ2-1; no DNA is available, so the TRBD1 call from TCRdb remains unchecked. This CDR3 region has 16 residues. CDR1 is SGHDN, CDR2 FVKESK, per germline. This CDR3 is CASSQEMGVTGVEQFF.

The chain has TRBV28 and TRBJ2-3; TCRdb outputs TRBD2, but without DNA this stays unchecked. Germline V gene data show CDR1 as MDHEN and CDR2 as SYDVKM. CDR3 size: 19 residues. CDR3 region: CASSFRRLAGGHSIDTQYF.

The rearrangement joins TRBV20-1 to TRBJ2-5. Germline CDR1 and CDR2: DFQATT and SNEGSKA (reference sequence). This CDR3 spans 15 amino acids. CDR3 region: CSARESPSGKETQYF.

The V call is TRBV12-5, the J call TRBJ2-4; TCRdb returns TRBD2, unconfirmable since there is no DNA. This CDR3 comprises 17 residues. Germline values: CDR1 LGHNT, CDR2 FRNRAP. CDR3 sequence: CASGLVLGPLGENIQYF.

The chain links TRBV29-1 to TRBJ2-5; checking the TCRdb D call of TRBD2 is not possible without DNA. CDR3 length equals 18 residues. From germline, CDR1 is SQVTM and CDR2 ANQGSEA. The CDR3 is CSVEDAPWAGGPQETQYF.

The chain is built from TRBV7-9 and TRBJ1-4; TCRdb's assignment of TRBD1 cannot be checked, as there is no DNA. CDR3 length equals 15 residues. The germline V gene has CDR1 SEHNR and CDR2 FQNEAQ (reference sequence). The chain's CDR3 is CASSLASEGGEKLFF.

The chain has TRBV7-3 and TRBJ2-7; checking the TCRdb D call of TRBD1 is not possible without DNA. The CDR3 is 15 amino acids. Germline CDR1 reads SGHTA; CDR2 reads FQGTGA. CDR3 residues: CASSFSGTGDYEQYF.

V is TRBV4-2 and J is TRBJ2-5; the TRBD2 assignment by TCRdb is unverifiable without DNA. Germline values: CDR1 LGHNA, CDR2 YNFKEQ. The CDR3 loop spans 13 amino acids. The CDR3 loop is CASSQDAGETQYF.

The V call is TRBV6-2 or TRBV6-3, the J call TRBJ2-7; without DNA, the TCRdb call of TRBD2 cannot be checked. Germline loops: CDR1 MNHEY, CDR2 SVGEGT. The CDR3 has 16 residues. CDR3 amino acids: CASSVRRDRGSYEQYF.

J is TRBJ1-5 and V is TRBV5-5; the D call of TRBD1 rests on TCRdb alone, since no DNA is present to check it. Germline loops: CDR1 SGHKS, CDR2 YYEKEE (reference sequence). This CDR3 spans 14 amino acids. The chain's CDR3 is CASSQWDTNQPQHF. Full variable domain (outside the CDR3, taken from reference TRBV5-5 and TRBJ1-5): DAGVTQSPTHLIKTRGQQVTLRCSPISGHKSVSWYQQVLGQGPQFIFQYYEKEERGRGNFPDRFSARQFPNYSSELNVNALLLGDSALYLCASSQWDTNQPQHFGDGTRLSIL.

The genes are TRBV20-1 and TRBJ2-7. The CDR3 spans 14 residues. The germline V gene has CDR1 DFQATT and CDR2 SNEGSKA (reference sequence). Here the CDR3 reads CNARDLGSSYEQYF.

The gene calls are TRBV7-9 and TRBJ2-7; the TRBD1 assignment by TCRdb is unverifiable without DNA. This CDR3 contains 16 residues. The germline V gene encodes CDR1 SEHNR and CDR2 FQNEAQ (reference sequence). The CDR3 protein is CASSLGAGGFYDEQYF.

This chain connects TRBV27 to TRBJ2-5; lacking DNA, the TRBD1 call made by TCRdb goes unchecked. Germline V gives CDR1 MNHEY, CDR2 SMNVEV (reference sequence). The CDR3 is 15 residues long. The chain's CDR3 is CASSFQQGLQETQYF.

The chain recombines TRBV7-9 with TRBJ2-7; TCRdb names TRBD1, which stays unverified in the absence of DNA. Germline CDR1 reads SEHNR; CDR2 reads FQNEAQ (reference sequence). The CDR3 loop spans 12 amino acids. The CDR3 loop is CASSPPFSEQYF.

The J gene is TRBJ2-1, the V gene TRBV12-3 or TRBV12-4; lacking DNA, the TRBD2 call made by TCRdb goes unchecked. The CDR3 length is 14 residues. CDR3: CASSLSGGGNEQFF.

The CDR3 loop reads CASSHTELSYNEQFF. The chain joins TRBV6-5 to TRBJ2-1. The germline V gene has CDR1 MNHEY and CDR2 SVGAGI. The CDR3 runs 15 residues.

The genes are TRBV14 and TRBJ2-5; lacking DNA, the TRBD1 call made by TCRdb goes unchecked. The germline V gene has CDR1 SGHDN and CDR2 FVKESK. The CDR3 has 15 residues. CDR3 sequence: CASSQQGPVSETQYF.

The chain recombines TRBV29-1 with TRBJ2-1; there is no DNA to check the TCRdb D call of TRBD1. CDR3 length: 14 residues. CDR1 is SQVTM and CDR2 is ANQGSEA in the germline V gene. CDR3: CSVLTGGPYNEQFF.

The V gene is TRBV7-9, the J gene TRBJ2-7; TCRdb reports TRBD1, a call that lacks DNA to check it against. Per the germline V gene, CDR1 is SEHNR and CDR2 is FQNEAQ (reference sequence). The CDR3 has 14 amino acids. CDR3 sequence: CASSHDLQGYEQYF.

CDR3 amino acids: CASYSYPSRGNEQFF. The chain joins TRBV25-1 to TRBJ2-1; TCRdb's D gene call, TRBD1, goes unchecked for lack of DNA. Germline loops: CDR1 MGHDK, CDR2 SYGVNS. This CDR3 is 15 amino acids long.

The chain is built from TRBV27 and TRBJ1-6. CDR1 and CDR2 (germline): MNHEY, SMNVEV (reference sequence). The CDR3 runs 12 residues. This CDR3 is CASSLLGSPLHF.

The chain links TRBV7-9 to TRBJ2-1; with no DNA, the TCRdb D assignment of TRBD1 cannot be verified. CDR3 length: 14 residues. The germline V gene has CDR1 SEHNR and CDR2 FQNEAQ (reference sequence). The CDR3 spells CASSVRDQDNEQFF.

The chain couples TRBV7-9 to TRBJ2-7. The CDR3 spans 14 residues. Germline CDR1 is SEHNR and CDR2 is FQNEAQ (reference sequence). This CDR3 reads CASSLVTSAYEQYF.

The J gene is TRBJ2-1, the V gene TRBV7-2; TCRdb outputs TRBD2, but without DNA this stays unchecked. The CDR3 spans 15 residues. Germline CDR1 reads SGHTA; CDR2 reads FQGNSA. This CDR3 is CASSALGVADNEQFF.

V and J are TRBV14 and TRBJ2-1; TCRdb returns TRBD2, unconfirmable since there is no DNA. The CDR3 consists of 13 residues. Germline V gene lookup returns CDR1 SGHDN and CDR2 FVKESK. The chain's CDR3 is CASSLTRNNEQFF.

The V and J genes are TRBV27 and TRBJ1-2. Germline CDR1 reads MNHEY; CDR2 reads SMNVEV (reference sequence). The CDR3 is 11 residues long. The CDR3 sequence is CASRDDDGYTF.

This chain joins TRBV25-1 and TRBJ1-5; TCRdb calls TRBD1, which cannot be checked without DNA. CDR1 is MGHDK, CDR2 SYGVNS, per germline. This CDR3 is built from 13 residues. This CDR3 reads CASSESPFQPQHF.

The chain recombines TRBV28 with TRBJ2-3; TCRdb's D call, TRBD1, is unchecked because there is no DNA. The V gene's germline CDR1 is MDHEN and CDR2 SYDVKM. This CDR3 is built from 14 residues. This chain's CDR3 is CASYWTGDTDTQYF.

The genes are TRBV29-1 and TRBJ2-2; TCRdb reports TRBD2, a call that lacks DNA to check it against. This CDR3 has 19 amino acids. Germline CDR1 is SQVTM and CDR2 is ANQGSEA. The CDR3 is CSPVVSSGGVWRGAGELFF.

The chain employs TRBV14 and TRBJ2-5; there is no DNA to check the TCRdb D call of TRBD2. The CDR3 sequence is 15 residues long. The germline V gene encodes CDR1 SGHDN and CDR2 FVKESK. The CDR3 sequence: CASSQDLVSGETQYF.

V usage is TRBV7-3 and J usage is TRBJ2-1; the D call from TCRdb, TRBD2, cannot be confirmed without DNA. This CDR3 has 14 amino acids. Germline assignment: CDR1 SGHTA and CDR2 FQGTGA. CDR3 in amino acids: CASSPSGGGDEQFF. Complete variable domain (other parts from reference TRBV7-3 and TRBJ2-1): GAGVSQTPSNKVTEKGKYVELRCDPISGHTALYWYRQSLGQGPEFLIYFQGTGAADDSGLPNDRFFAVRPEGSVSTLKIQRTERGDSAVYLCASSPSGGGDEQFFGPGTRLTVL.